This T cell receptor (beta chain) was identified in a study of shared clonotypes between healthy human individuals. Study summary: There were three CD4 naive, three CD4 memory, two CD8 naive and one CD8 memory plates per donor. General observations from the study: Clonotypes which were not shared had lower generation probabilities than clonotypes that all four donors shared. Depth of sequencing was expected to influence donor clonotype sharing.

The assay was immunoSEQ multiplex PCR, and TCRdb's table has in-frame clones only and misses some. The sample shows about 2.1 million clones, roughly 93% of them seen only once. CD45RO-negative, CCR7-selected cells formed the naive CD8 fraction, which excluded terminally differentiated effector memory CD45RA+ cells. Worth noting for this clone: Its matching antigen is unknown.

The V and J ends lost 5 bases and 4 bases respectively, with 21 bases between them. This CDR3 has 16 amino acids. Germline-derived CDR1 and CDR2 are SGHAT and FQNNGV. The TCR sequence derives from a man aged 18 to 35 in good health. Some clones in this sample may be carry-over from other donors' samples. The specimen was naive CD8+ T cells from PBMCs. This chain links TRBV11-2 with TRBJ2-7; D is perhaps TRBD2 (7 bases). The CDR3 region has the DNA TGTGCCAGCAGCACCCTGGGAGCAGGGAGGGGGTACGAGCAGTACTTC. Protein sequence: CASSTLGAGRGYEQYF.